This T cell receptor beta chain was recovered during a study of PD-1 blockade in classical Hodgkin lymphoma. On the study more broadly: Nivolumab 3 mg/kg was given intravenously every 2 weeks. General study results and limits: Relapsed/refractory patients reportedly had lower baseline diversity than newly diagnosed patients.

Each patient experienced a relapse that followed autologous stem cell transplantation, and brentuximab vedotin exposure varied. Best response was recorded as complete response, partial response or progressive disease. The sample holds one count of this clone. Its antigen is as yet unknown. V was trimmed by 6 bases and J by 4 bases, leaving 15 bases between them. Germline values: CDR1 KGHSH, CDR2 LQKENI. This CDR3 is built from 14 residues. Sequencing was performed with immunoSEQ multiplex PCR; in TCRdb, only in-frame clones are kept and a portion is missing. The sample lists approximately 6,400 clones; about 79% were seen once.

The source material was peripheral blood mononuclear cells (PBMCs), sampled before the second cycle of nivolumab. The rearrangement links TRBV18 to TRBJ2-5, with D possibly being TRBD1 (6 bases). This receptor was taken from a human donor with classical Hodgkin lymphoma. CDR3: CASSGRGDRETQYF. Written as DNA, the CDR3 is TGTGCCAGCTCGGGCAGGGGCGACCGAGAGACCCAGTACTTC. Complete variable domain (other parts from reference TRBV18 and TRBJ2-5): NAGVMQNPRHLVRRRGQEARLRCSPMKGHSHVYWYRQLPEEGLKFMVYLQKENIIDESGMPKERFSAEFPKEGPSILRIQQVVRGDSAAYFCASSGRGDRETQYFGPGTRLLVL.